The 15 T cell receptor beta chains reported below all come from one sample, sequenced in a study of blood T cell repertoires in COVID-19. Data came from immunoSEQ multiplex PCR; TCRdb stores just in-frame clones and leaves some out. This repertoire shows a few hundred thousand clones, more than 70% found once; its top ten account for 1.2% to 1.5%. The sample taken for sequencing was PBMCs or T cells enriched from blood (not recorded which). The origin of the receptors is a woman under 30 who had been exposed to COVID-19.

V is TRBV5-8 and J is TRBJ1-2; D not certain. V was trimmed by 7 bases and J by 4 bases, leaving 17 bases between them. The CDR3 length is 14 residues. The germline gives CDR1 SGHTS, CDR2 YDEGEE. The CDR3 protein is CASLSWADLYGYTF. The CDR3 region has the DNA TGTGCCAGCCTGTCCTGGGCAGACCTCTATGGCTACACCTTC. Full variable domain (outside the CDR3, taken from reference TRBV5-8 and TRBJ1-2): EAGVTQSPTHLIKTRGQQATLRCSPISGHTSVYWYQQALGLGLQFLLWYDEGEERNRGNFPPRFSGRQFPNYSSELNVNALELEDSALYLCASLSWADLYGYTFGSGTRLTVV.

The rearrangement joins TRBV5-1 to TRBJ2-1; 7 nucleotides align to TRBD1. V trimming: 0 bases; J trimming: 5 bases; junction bases outside the gene matches: 5. This CDR3 spans 15 amino acids. The germline gives CDR1 SGHRS, CDR2 YFSETQ. The CDR3: CASSLGAGGNNEQFF. DNA of the CDR3: TGCGCCAGCAGCTTGGGGGCAGGGGGAAACAATGAGCAGTTCTTC.

This clone was counted a single time. The V gene is TRBV7-3, the J gene TRBJ2-5; 7 bases fit TRBD1. The length of the CDR3 is 14 residues. CDR1 and CDR2 from the germline V gene are SGHTA and FQGTGA. V lost 6 bases and J lost 4; bases outside the gene matches: 8. CDR3 coding DNA: TGTGCCAGCAGGTCTGAGGGGGCTGGAGAGACCCAGTACTTC. Translated: CASRSEGAGETQYF.

This chain links TRBV9 with TRBJ2-2; D not certain. Trimming removed 1 base at V and 0 bases at J, with 4 bases between. Germline CDR1 SGDLS, CDR2 YYNGEE. The CDR3 loop spans 14 amino acids. This CDR3 is CASSVLPNTGELFF. CDR3 DNA sequence: TGTGCCAGCAGCGTACTACCGAACACCGGGGAGCTGTTTTTT.

The V call is TRBV15, the J call TRBJ2-1; TRBD1 matches 7 bases. Germline V CDR1 and CDR2: LNHNV, YYDKDF (reference sequence). Trimming removed 3 bases from V and 9 bases from J; junction bases left unmatched: 17. This CDR3 contains 17 residues. The CDR3 here is CATSSPPLTGQWGEQFF. Here the CDR3 DNA reads TGTGCCACCAGCAGTCCCCCCTTGACAGGGCAGTGGGGTGAGCAGTTCTTC.

The V gene is TRBV5-3, the J gene TRBJ2-7, with 8 bases identical to TRBD2. TRBV5-3 counts as an open reading frame of uncertain function. The CDR3 loop spans 16 amino acids. V lost 4 bases to trimming and J lost 5 bases; unmatched junction nucleotides: 14. CDR3 loop: CARSRCLSGVSDEQYF. The DNA of the CDR3 is TGTGCCAGAAGCCGCTGCCTTAGCGGGGTTTCCGACGAGCAGTACTTC.

This chain joins TRBV28 and TRBJ1-2; a weak D match, TRBD1 (5 bases). The CDR3 has 13 residues. The V end lost 10 bases, the J end lost 0 bases, and 12 bases lay between the germline ends. Germline V gene data show CDR1 as MDHEN and CDR2 as SYDVKM. CDR3 region: CAIGQLTNYGYTF. The CDR3, as DNA: TGTGCCATCGGACAACTTACTAACTATGGCTACACCTTC.

The chain has TRBV28 and TRBJ1-2; TRBD1 is a possible D gene (6 bases). The V end lost 3 bases, the J end lost 8 bases, and 13 bases lay between the germline ends. Germline CDR1 is MDHEN and CDR2 is SYDVKM. This CDR3 is built from 13 residues. The CDR3 is CASSLQGLGGYTF. For the CDR3, the DNA is TGTGCCAGCAGTTTGCAGGGGTTAGGGGGCTACACCTTC.

V and J are TRBV4-3 and TRBJ2-2; D may be TRBD1 (5 bases). There are 14 residues in the CDR3. V dropped 6 bases and J dropped 5 bases, with 13 bases sitting between them. Germline assignment: CDR1 LGHNA and CDR2 YSLEER. CDR3 amino acids: CASRHTGRTGELFF. The CDR3 DNA reads as TGCGCCAGCAGGCATACAGGTCGGACCGGGGAGCTGTTTTTT.

The CDR3 protein is CASSRGERQWEQYF. The CDR3 bases are TGTGCCAGCTCACGGGGGGAACGGCAGTGGGAGCAGTACTTC. The chain combines TRBV18 with TRBJ2-7, with a possible D match to TRBD2 (6 bases). Trimming left V 4 bases short and J 7 bases short, with 17 bases between. The CDR3 is 14 residues long. CDR1 is KGHSH and CDR2 is LQKENI in the germline V gene.

The gene calls are TRBV18 and TRBJ2-7, with D maybe TRBD1 (6 bases). Trimming took off 0 bases at V and 2 bases at J, with 11 bases between the two ends. There are 15 residues in the CDR3. The V gene's germline CDR1 is KGHSH and CDR2 LQKENI. The chain's CDR3 is CASSPPGTHTYEQYF. The CDR3 DNA reads as TGTGCCAGCTCACCACCCGGGACACACACCTACGAGCAGTACTTC.

The genes are TRBV5-1 and TRBJ1-2; tentative D call: TRBD1 (5 bases). In germline, CDR1 is SGHRS, CDR2 YFSETQ. The CDR3 runs 16 residues. V was pared by 0 bases and J by 8 bases, with 20 bases between. This CDR3 reads CASSLVGGGLPRGYTF. CDR3 coding DNA: TGCGCCAGCAGCTTGGTGGGCGGGGGTTTACCTCGCGGCTACACCTTC.

Concerning this clone: A much larger clone lies one base from this, so it may be a read error. Additional DNA sequences in this sample encode the identical CDR3. The chain is built from TRBV28 and TRBJ1-5; TRBD1 aligns across 8 bases. The trim removed 2 bases at V and 4 bases at J, leaving 4 bases unmatched. This CDR3 contains 15 residues. Germline V gene lookup returns CDR1 MDHEN and CDR2 SYDVKM. CDR3 protein: CASSLQGARNQPQHF. The CDR3 region has the DNA TGTGCCAGCAGTTTACAGGGGGCGCGAAATCAGCCCCAGCATTTT. The variable domain in full, completed from reference TRBV28 and TRBJ1-5, reads DVKVTQSSRYLVKRTGEKVFLECVQDMDHENMFWYRQDPGLGLRLIYFSYDVKMKEKGDIPEGYSVSREKKERFSLILESASTNQTSMYLCASSLQGARNQPQHFGDGTRLSIL.

This clone was recorded once. The rearrangement uses TRBV25-1 and TRBJ2-7, with 10 bases that match TRBD2. Trimming removed 2 bases from V and 3 bases from J; junction bases left unmatched: 4. This CDR3 region has 15 residues. Germline V gene sequence: CDR1 MGHDK, CDR2 SYGVNS. CDR3 nucleotide sequence: TGTGCCAGCAGTGAAATTAGCGGGGGGATCTACGAGCAGTACTTC. Protein: CASSEISGGIYEQYF.

The rearrangement links TRBV5-4 to TRBJ2-3; 11 bases align to TRBD2. Germline V gene lookup returns CDR1 SGHNT and CDR2 YYREEE (reference sequence). This CDR3 is built from 16 residues. The V segment lost 3 bases and the J segment 2 bases; nucleotides outside the gene matches: 5. CDR3 amino acids: CASSWRLAGSTDTQYF. The DNA for the CDR3 is TGTGCCAGCAGCTGGCGACTAGCGGGATCCACAGATACGCAGTATTTT.